The rows below give T cell receptor beta chains drawn from one sample of a study of T-cell memory formation after mild COVID-19. TCRdb fed the 5' RACE reads into MiXCR, producing one record per CDR3 protein. The sample contains about 410,000 distinct CDR3 sequences, 23% of which appear only once. The sequenced material came from PBMCs or a T cell subset sorted from them (not recorded which). The receptors derive from an adult woman who had mild COVID-19 (a few samples of this study predate the infection). Cell type and time point are not known. Each CDR3 is given with its conserved first and last residue. Fields, in order: D gene, V gene, clone size, J gene, CDR3 protein, CDR3 DNA. D genes are given only for firm matches. Size values are once, few and many counts, or a class for expanded clones, and some rows have none.

>NA|TRBV4-1|NA|TRBJ1-1
CASSQGPTGEAFF
TGCGCCAGCAGCCAAGGACCTACAGGTGAAGCTTTCTTT
>NA|TRBV6-5|NA|TRBJ1-1
CASSYYKNTEAFF
TGTGCCAGCAGTTATTACAAGAACACTGAAGCTTTCTTT
>TRBD1|TRBV24-1|few|TRBJ1-2
CATSENQGANGYTF
TGTGCCACCAGTGAAAATCAGGGGGCCAATGGCTACACCTTC
>TRBD2|TRBV7-2|NA|TRBJ2-5
CASSLTVIAGGYQETQYF
TGTGCCAGCAGCTTAACTGTAATAGCGGGGGGGTACCAAGAGACCCAGTACTTC
>TRBD1|TRBV29-1|NA|TRBJ1-2
CSVASGTGYTYGYTF
TGCAGCGTTGCCTCCGGGACAGGGTACACCTATGGCTACACCTTC
>NA|TRBV11-1|NA|TRBJ2-2
CASSLSQLAGELFF
TGTGCCAGCAGCTTAAGTCAGTTGGCCGGGGAGCTGTTTTTT
>TRBD1|TRBV24-1|NA|TRBJ1-5
CATSDAGDSGRNQPQHF
TGTGCCACCAGTGATGCGGGGGACAGTGGAAGGAATCAGCCCCAGCATTTT
>NA|TRBV5-1|few|TRBJ2-3
CASSLGPGPDTQYF
TGCGCCAGCAGCTTGGGGCCAGGGCCAGATACGCAGTATTTT
>TRBD1|TRBV30|many|TRBJ2-7
CAWSVQGALHEQYF
TGTGCCTGGAGTGTACAGGGGGCGCTCCACGAGCAGTACTTC
>NA|TRBV12-3/TRBV12-4|NA|TRBJ2-7
CASSRDSPLLYEQYF
TGTGCCAGCAGCCGGGACTCCCCGTTGTTGTACGAGCAGTACTTC
>TRBD2|TRBV9|few|TRBJ2-5
CASSILSGAQETQYF
TGTGCCAGCAGCATACTTAGCGGGGCCCAAGAGACCCAGTACTTC
>TRBD2|TRBV14|few|TRBJ2-3
CASSQEGKGRADTQYF
TGTGCCAGCAGCCAAGAAGGCAAGGGGAGGGCAGATACGCAGTATTTT
>TRBD2|TRBV14|few|TRBJ2-3
CASSQRLLAGGTDTQYF
TGTGCCAGCAGCCAGAGGCTACTAGCGGGAGGCACAGATACGCAGTATTTT
>TRBD2|TRBV6-5|NA|TRBJ2-3
CASSYSGRSTDTQYF
TGTGCCAGCAGTTATAGCGGGAGGAGCACAGATACGCAGTATTTT
>NA|TRBV7-2|few|TRBJ1-5
CASAGYNQPQHF
TGTGCCAGTGCAGGGTACAATCAGCCCCAGCATTTT
>TRBD1|TRBV29-1|few|TRBJ2-5
CSVTGVKETQYF
TGCAGCGTGACAGGGGTAAAAGAGACCCAGTACTTC
>TRBD2|TRBV27|few|TRBJ2-4
CASSQAGSAKNIQYF
TGTGCCAGCAGTCAAGCGGGATCAGCCAAAAACATTCAGTACTTC
>TRBD1|TRBV25-1|NA|TRBJ1-1
CATTDRGTEAFF
TGTGCCACTACAGACAGGGGGACTGAAGCTTTCTTT
>NA|TRBV5-1|NA|TRBJ1-1
CASSLGALGTEAFF
TGCGCCAGCAGCTTGGGGGCCCTAGGCACTGAAGCTTTCTTT
>NA|TRBV7-2|few|TRBJ1-5
CASSPFNQPQHF
TGTGCCAGCAGCCCTTTCAATCAGCCCCAGCATTTT
>NA|TRBV25-1|few|TRBJ2-7
CASSGKEGTLYEQYF
TGTGCCAGCAGTGGTAAAGAAGGGACACTCTACGAGCAGTACTTC
>NA|TRBV15|NA|TRBJ2-1
CATSFWGVTYNEQFF
TGTGCCACCAGTTTTTGGGGTGTCACCTACAATGAGCAGTTCTTC
>NA|TRBV6-5|few|TRBJ1-6
CASRLENSPLHF
TGTGCCAGCAGACTCGAGAATTCACCCCTCCACTTT
>NA|TRBV20-1|many|TRBJ2-3
CSARVLAADTQYF
TGCAGTGCTAGAGTACTGGCTGCAGATACGCAGTATTTT
>TRBD2|TRBV5-1|few|TRBJ2-3
CASSPTGGATDTQYF
TGCGCCAGCAGCCCCACCGGGGGGGCCACAGATACGCAGTATTTT
>NA|TRBV3-1|few|TRBJ2-7
CASSQDLCRGAYEQYF
TGTGCCAGCAGCCAAGATCTGTGTAGGGGGGCCTACGAGCAGTACTTC
>NA|TRBV3-1|NA|TRBJ2-1
CASSSRDKQFF
TGTGCCAGCAGCTCCCGGGATAAGCAGTTCTTC